Each of the 6 T cell receptor beta chains below was sequenced from the same sample in a study of T cells in Graves' hyperthyroidism and ophthalmopathy. Amplification targeted TCR beta CDR3 regions from RNA transcripts. HTBI primers were used for first-round RT-PCR of the TCR CDR3. In TCRdb, the multiplex PCR reads were re-called with MiXCR into one record per CDR3 protein. The sample includes roughly 300,000 distinct CDR3 sequences, 18% of them seen just once. The sample consisted of blood. All receptors derive from a woman between 45 and 65 years old with Graves' hyperthyroidism.

This clonotype was observed at least ten times. V and J are TRBV6-1 and TRBJ1-6; D unclear. V dropped 5 bases and J dropped 7 bases, with 18 bases sitting between them. The CDR3 length is 16 residues. Per the germline V gene, CDR1 is MNHNS and CDR2 is SASEGT. The CDR3 is CASSPEAGLGNSPLHF. CDR3 bases: TGTGCCAGCAGTCCGGAGGCGGGGTTGGGGAATTCACCCCTCCACTTT.

This clonotype came up a few times. The chain employs TRBV5-1 and TRBJ2-3; no clear D gene. This CDR3 region has 14 residues. V dropped 0 bases and J dropped 5 bases, with 10 bases sitting between them. CDR1 and CDR2 from the germline V gene are SGHRS and YFSETQ. CDR3 nucleotides: TGCGCCAGCAGCTTGGAGAACTGGGAAGATACGCAGTATTTT. It is translated as CASSLENWEDTQYF.

The table lists this clonotype with many counts. This chain connects TRBV27 to TRBJ2-1, with 10 bases fitting TRBD2. CDR1 MNHEY and CDR2 SMNVEV come from the germline V gene (reference sequence). The CDR3 runs 16 residues. The V gene end was trimmed by 0 bases and the J gene end by 6 bases; junction bases not matched to a gene: 5. The CDR3 is CASSLSGSGRLNEQFF. The CDR3 nucleotides read TGTGCCAGCAGTTTATCAGGTAGCGGGAGGCTCAATGAGCAGTTCTTC.

The rearrangement uses TRBV29-1 and TRBJ2-1; 10 bases align to TRBD1. The DNA end is a closer match to TRBJ2-7, so the J assignment may be wrong. Germline V gene sequence: CDR1 SQVTM, CDR2 ANQGSEA. The CDR3 runs to 15 residues. In nucleotides, the CDR3 is TGCAGCGCCGCCCTGACAGGGGGCCCGGCCAATGAGCAGTACTTC. It is translated as CSAALTGGPANEQYF.

This clonotype has a handful of counts. This sequence joins TRBV28 and TRBJ2-1, with 13 bases fitting TRBD2. The germline V gene encodes CDR1 MDHEN and CDR2 SYDVKM. With 10 bases clipped from V and 9 bases from J, the junction kept 12 bases outside the gene matches. CDR3 length: 15 amino acids. CDR3 DNA sequence: TGTGCCACCTCAGTGTGGACTAGCGGGAGCGGTGAGCAGTTCTTC. This codes for CATSVWTSGSGEQFF.

With respect to this clonotype: A much bigger clone sits one base away, suggesting this may be a read error. The chain couples TRBV27 to TRBJ2-1; D remains unclear. The V gene lost 0 bases and the J gene lost 3 bases, with 12 bases spanning the gap. The CDR3 totals 16 residues. Germline V lookup: CDR1 MNHEY, CDR2 SMNVEV (reference sequence). The CDR3 DNA is TGTGCCAGCAGTTTATCGCCCCGGGCAGACTACAATGAGCAGTTCTTC. Its translation: CASSLSPRADYNEQFF.